The present TCR beta chain was sequenced within a study of shared clonotypes between healthy human individuals. Profiled with immunoSEQ multiplex PCR; TCRdb holds only in-frame clones, not every one. The sample gives roughly 1,500,000 clones, approximately 98.5% of which show up once; around 0.33% is in the top ten. This CDR3 is 13 amino acids long. J gave up 9 bases and V 6 bases, and 8 bases lay outside the gene matches. Germline CDR1 reads LNHDA; CDR2 reads SQIVND (reference sequence). This TCR derives from a man aged 25-45 years in good health. The rearrangement joins TRBV19 to TRBJ2-3; 8 bases are a match to TRBD2. Sequenced sample: naive CD4+ T cells sorted from blood. Subset denoted: CD45RA+ positively selected. CDR3 DNA: TGTGCCAGTAGGGCCGAGGCGGGGGGAACGCAGTATTTT. Translating it yields CASRAEAGGTQYF.